The 32 T cell receptor beta chains presented below share a single source sample, sequenced in a study of blood T cell repertoires in COVID-19. Data came from immunoSEQ multiplex PCR; TCRdb stores just in-frame clones and leaves some out. The table has around 150,000 clones, about 72% seen once. Input material: peripheral blood. All receptors come from a man between 60 and 75 years old who had recovered from COVID-19.

The count of this clone is one. V and J are TRBV5-1 and TRBJ1-4, with no clear D. V was clipped by 2 bases and J by 3 bases, with 11 bases between them. This CDR3 spans 15 amino acids. Germline loops: CDR1 SGHRS, CDR2 YFSETQ. Here the CDR3 reads CASSLARGANEKLFF. The CDR3 nucleotides read TGCGCCAGCAGCTTAGCCCGGGGTGCTAATGAAAAACTGTTTTTT.

This chain connects TRBV6-2 or TRBV6-3 to TRBJ2-2; the match to TRBD1 covers 7 bases. The CDR3 loop spans 15 amino acids. Germline-derived CDR1 and CDR2 are MNHEY and SVGEGT. The J segment lost 0 bases and the V segment lost 4 bases, leaving 2 bases of the junction unmatched. The CDR3 is CASSSGTANTGELFF. The CDR3 bases are TGTGCCAGCAGTTCCGGGACAGCGAACACCGGGGAGCTGTTTTTT.

Many counts were recorded for this clone. The J gene is TRBJ1-2, the V gene TRBV28; TRBD1 is a possible D gene (6 bases). The CDR3 runs to 14 residues. Trimming cost V 8 bases and J 7 bases, with 20 bases left between them. In germline, CDR1 is MDHEN, CDR2 SYDVKM. CDR3: CASVNGQGSGGYTF. The CDR3 DNA reads as TGTGCCAGCGTTAATGGTCAGGGGAGCGGTGGCTACACCTTC.

The chain uses TRBV5-1 and TRBJ1-2, with a tentative D call TRBD1 (5 bases). The CDR3 consists of 15 residues. CDR1 is SGHRS and CDR2 is YFSETQ in the germline V gene. V was trimmed by 0 bases and J by 2 bases, leaving 11 bases between them. CDR3 sequence: CASSLGPTENYGYTF. The CDR3 coding sequence is TGCGCCAGCAGCTTGGGGCCGACAGAAAACTATGGCTACACCTTC.

The chain carries TRBV19 and TRBJ2-6; perhaps TRBD2 as D (6 bases). The CDR3 consists of 16 residues. Germline V gene sequence: CDR1 LNHDA, CDR2 SQIVND (reference sequence). Trimming stripped 7 bases from V and 0 bases from J, with 13 bases between. For the CDR3, the DNA is TGTGCCAGTACGGGCGGGACCCTCTCTGGGGCCAACGTCCTGACTTTC. Its protein product is CASTGGTLSGANVLTF.

The V call is TRBV19, the J call TRBJ2-6; possibly TRBD1 for D (6 bases). V gave up 3 bases and J gave up 4 bases, with 16 bases separating them. The CDR3 has 17 residues. Germline assignment: CDR1 LNHDA and CDR2 SQIVND (reference sequence). The CDR3 DNA is TGTGCCAGTAGTATTTCCCGCAGGGGTGTCGGGGCCAACGTCCTGACTTTC. This encodes CASSISRRGVGANVLTF.

The rearrangement links TRBV7-9 to TRBJ2-7, with D perhaps matching TRBD2 (5 bases). Trimming removed 1 base from V and 3 bases from J, with 13 bases in between. In germline, CDR1 is SEHNR, CDR2 FQNEAQ (reference sequence). This CDR3 has 15 residues. In DNA, the CDR3 is TGTGCCAGCAGCTTAGGGGGAGCAGGTTTCTACGAGCAGTACTTC. It specifies CASSLGGAGFYEQYF.

This chain joins TRBV3-1 (or the pseudogene TRBV3-2) and TRBJ1-2; D is ambiguous. The CDR3 length is 13 residues. Between the trimmed V and J ends, which lost 0 bases and 4 bases, there was a span of 6 bases. Germline V gives CDR1 LGHDT, CDR2 YNNKEL (reference sequence). The CDR3 here is CASSQDGLYGYTF. In nucleotides, the CDR3 is TGTGCCAGCAGCCAAGACGGACTCTATGGCTACACCTTC.

The chain couples TRBV3-1 (or the pseudogene TRBV3-2) to TRBJ1-5, with D possibly TRBD1 on 5 matching bases. This CDR3 has 15 residues. Trimming took 4 bases from V and 5 from J, leaving 15 bases between them. Germline CDR1 reads LGHDT; CDR2 reads YNNKEL (reference sequence). The CDR3 nucleotides are TGTGCCAGCAGCCTCGGGGGGACCGTCGATCAGCCCCAGCATTTT. Translated: CASSLGGTVDQPQHF.

The chain recombines TRBV4-3 with TRBJ2-1, with 9 positions matching TRBD2. CDR1 and CDR2 from the germline V gene are LGHNA and YSLEER. J lost 4 bases, V lost 0 bases, and 4 bases had no gene match. CDR3 length equals 16 residues. The CDR3 region is CASSQEVTSGYNEQFF. As DNA, the CDR3 is TGCGCCAGCAGCCAAGAGGTAACTAGCGGGTACAATGAGCAGTTCTTC.

The chain carries TRBV27 and TRBJ1-5; 9 positions match TRBD1. Trimming took 0 bases from V and 7 from J; bases not matched to a gene: 1. This CDR3 spans 14 amino acids. Germline V gives CDR1 MNHEY, CDR2 SMNVEV (reference sequence). Here the CDR3 DNA reads TGTGCCAGCAGTTTATCGACAGGGGGACAGCCCCAGCATTTT. This gives the protein CASSLSTGGQPQHF.

This chain links TRBV5-1 with TRBJ2-2; 10 bases map to TRBD1. Germline lookup yields CDR1 SGHRS and CDR2 YFSETQ. The trim removed 2 bases at V and 4 bases at J, leaving 14 bases unmatched. The CDR3 spans 19 residues. CDR3 DNA: TGCGCCAGCAGCTTTGGAACCGGGACAGGGGTGTTTAGCACCGGGGAGCTGTTTTTT. It is translated as CASSFGTGTGVFSTGELFF.

The chain joins TRBV6-1 to TRBJ2-3; 8 nucleotides line up with TRBD2. Looked up from germline, CDR1 is MNHNS and CDR2 is SASEGT. Trimming removed 2 bases from V and 4 bases from J; junction bases left unmatched: 5. This CDR3 spans 15 amino acids. The CDR3 loop reads CASSESGTRADTQYF. As DNA, the CDR3 is TGTGCCAGCAGTGAAAGTGGGACTAGGGCAGATACGCAGTATTTT.

This rearrangement joins TRBV7-9 to TRBJ2-1, with TRBD2 matching over 7 bases. Trimming at V came to 4 bases and at J to 2 bases, leaving 8 bases not matched to a gene. The germline CDR1 and CDR2 sequences are SEHNR and FQNEAQ (reference sequence). The CDR3 contains 16 residues. CDR3 in DNA: TGTGCCAGCAGCTGGGTTAGCGGGTTAACCTACAATGAGCAGTTCTTC. It codes for CASSWVSGLTYNEQFF.

CDR3 in DNA: TGTGCCACCAGCAGAGAAGGGGGGGGGCTCCCCGACGAGCAGTACTTC. This codes for CATSREGGGLPDEQYF. This chain joins TRBV15 and TRBJ2-7; D might be TRBD2 (7 bases). The CDR3 has 16 amino acids. The V end was cut by 0 bases, the J end by 5 bases, with 17 bases between. Germline CDR1 LNHNV, CDR2 YYDKDF (reference sequence).

The V gene is TRBV24-1, the J gene TRBJ2-2; tentatively, D is TRBD2 (6 bases). Germline CDR1 is KGHDR and CDR2 is SFDVKD. The length of the CDR3 is 20 residues. V lost 11 bases and J 6 bases, leaving 36 bases between the germline ends. CDR3 region: CAKWQNTGLQTTNIAGELFF. CDR3 in DNA: TGTGCCAAATGGCAAAATACGGGACTCCAGACTACTAATATCGCCGGGGAGCTGTTTTTT.

This chain joins TRBV15 and TRBJ1-4; 10 positions match TRBD1. CDR1 LNHNV and CDR2 YYDKDF come from the germline V gene (reference sequence). The J segment lost 0 bases and the V segment lost 0 bases, leaving 10 bases of the junction unmatched. The CDR3 is 20 amino acids. DNA for the CDR3: TGTGCCACCAGCAGAGAAATCCGGACAGGGGGTTTAGCAACTAATGAAAAACTGTTTTTT. This translates into CATSREIRTGGLATNEKLFF. Based on the CDR3 plus reference TRBV15 and TRBJ1-4, the full variable domain is DAMVIQNPRYQVTQFGKPVTLSCSQTLNHNVMYWYQQKSSQAPKLLFHYYDKDFNNEADTPDNFQSRRPNTSFCFLDIRSPGLGDTAMYLCATSREIRTGGLATNEKLFFGSGTQLSVL.

The V and J genes are TRBV4-2 and TRBJ2-1; 14 nucleotides match TRBD2. The CDR3 has 16 amino acids. Germline loops: CDR1 LGHNA, CDR2 YNFKEQ. V was pared by 4 bases and J by 10 bases, with 9 bases of the junction left unmatched. In DNA, the CDR3 is TGTGCCAGCAGCCCAAGGACTAGCGGGGGGCCGGGGGAGCAGTTCTTC. Its protein product is CASSPRTSGGPGEQFF.

V usage is TRBV12-5 and J usage is TRBJ1-2; D perhaps matches TRBD1 (6 bases). CDR3 length: 13 residues. Germline V gene lookup returns CDR1 LGHNT and CDR2 FRNRAP. CDR3 amino acids: CVVEGGNNYGYTF. The CDR3 DNA sequence: TGTGTTGTGGAGGGGGGGAACAACTATGGCTACACCTTC.

J is TRBJ1-4 and V is TRBV14; D unclear. Deletions cut 2 bases from V and 0 bases from J, with 13 bases between. Germline values: CDR1 SGHDN, CDR2 FVKESK. CDR3 size: 17 residues. As DNA, the CDR3 is TGTGCCAGCAGCCAAATTCCAGACTCCCCAACTAATGAAAAACTGTTTTTT. This sequence encodes CASSQIPDSPTNEKLFF.

This clone was seen more than once but under ten times. This sequence joins TRBV4-3 and TRBJ2-4; 9 nucleotides agree with TRBD2. The germline V gene encodes CDR1 LGHNA and CDR2 YSLEER. The ends lost 1 base at V and 7 bases at J; junction bases unmatched: 11. This CDR3 has 17 residues. The CDR3 coding sequence is TGCGCCAGCAGCCAAGCCTGGTCTAGCGGGATATCCAACATTCAGTACTTC. This codes for CASSQAWSSGISNIQYF.

This chain links TRBV6-5 with TRBJ1-4, with D uncertain. Deletions cut 6 bases from V and 7 bases from J, with 9 bases between. The germline CDR1 and CDR2 sequences are MNHEY and SVGAGI. The CDR3 totals 12 residues. Written as DNA, the CDR3 is TGTGCCAGCAGGCCCCGGGGTGAAAAACTGTTTTTT. Translated, it gives CASRPRGEKLFF.

The chain employs TRBV30 and TRBJ1-3; D is possibly TRBD1 (5 bases). The V and J ends lost 5 bases and 0 bases respectively, with 14 bases between them. CDR1 GTSNPN and CDR2 SVGIG come from the germline V gene (reference sequence). This CDR3 is 15 amino acids long. DNA of the CDR3: TGTGCCTGGTCAGGCGGGGCTTTCTCTGGAAACACCATATATTTT. This codes for CAWSGGAFSGNTIYF.

The rearrangement uses TRBV7-9 and TRBJ2-1; the match to TRBD2 covers 10 bases. Unmatched junction bases numbered 9, after V lost 5 bases and J lost 5 bases. Per the germline V gene, CDR1 is SEHNR and CDR2 is FQNEAQ (reference sequence). This CDR3 has 16 residues. CDR3 in DNA: TGTGCCAGCAGCGCAGACAGCGGGAGGGCACACAATGAGCAGTTCTTC. Translated, it gives CASSADSGRAHNEQFF.

The rearrangement links TRBV6-6 to TRBJ2-3; 11 bases align to TRBD2. The V gene's germline CDR1 is MNHNY and CDR2 SVGAGI (reference sequence). J gave up 4 bases and V 5 bases, and 11 bases lay outside the gene matches. This CDR3 has 17 amino acids. This CDR3 reads CASSQETSGTKPDTQYF. DNA for the CDR3: TGTGCCAGCAGTCAGGAGACTAGCGGGACGAAGCCAGATACGCAGTATTTT.

The V gene is TRBV5-4, the J gene TRBJ2-3; 8 nucleotides line up with TRBD2. The CDR3 runs 16 residues. The V segment lost 2 bases and the J segment 3 bases; nucleotides outside the gene matches: 8. The germline V gene encodes CDR1 SGHNT and CDR2 YYREEE (reference sequence). As DNA, the CDR3 is TGTGCCAGCAGCTTCCGGGTAGCGGGAACGACAGATACGCAGTATTTT. Protein product: CASSFRVAGTTDTQYF.

This chain joins TRBV6-2 or TRBV6-3 and TRBJ2-7, with no clear D. Trimming left V 2 bases short and J 5 bases short, with 13 bases between. Per the germline V gene, CDR1 is MNHEY and CDR2 is SVGEGT. The length of the CDR3 is 14 residues. The CDR3 loop is CASSYARVTHEQYF. Written as DNA, the CDR3 is TGTGCCAGCAGTTACGCCCGGGTTACCCACGAGCAGTACTTC.

The J gene is TRBJ2-3, the V gene TRBV7-2; TRBD2 matches 8 bases. The J segment lost 4 bases and the V segment lost 2 bases, leaving 2 bases of the junction unmatched. There are 14 residues in the CDR3. The germline V gene encodes CDR1 SGHTA and CDR2 FQGNSA. CDR3 sequence: CASSLSGRSDTQYF. Written as DNA, the CDR3 is TGTGCCAGCAGCTTAAGCGGGAGATCAGATACGCAGTATTTT.

The chain recombines TRBV4-2 with TRBJ2-2; D not resolved. The ends were cut back, 3 bases at V and 10 bases at J, with 18 bases in the middle. Per germline, CDR1 LGHNA and CDR2 YNFKEQ. This CDR3 has 15 residues. CDR3 nucleotide sequence: TGTGCCAGCAGCCATGAACCAGGCGAAAGTGAGGAGCTGTTTTTT. It yields the protein CASSHEPGESEELFF.

The chain carries TRBV28 and TRBJ1-5; 9 bases align to TRBD1. The germline V gene encodes CDR1 MDHEN and CDR2 SYDVKM. After removal of 6 bases from V and 5 bases from J, the junction contained 8 bases not matched to a gene. The CDR3 sequence is 15 residues long. The CDR3 DNA follows: TGTGCCAGCAGCCTTCTACAGGGGGCGTATCAGCCCCAGCATTTT. This sequence encodes CASSLLQGAYQPQHF.

V usage is TRBV29-1 and J usage is TRBJ1-1, with D possibly TRBD1 on 6 matching bases. Germline V CDR1 and CDR2: SQVTM, ANQGSEA. The CDR3 is made up of 13 amino acids. Trimming removed 6 bases from V and 4 bases from J, with 15 bases in between. CDR3 loop: CSVVRTEATEAFF. DNA of the CDR3: TGCAGCGTGGTCCGGACAGAGGCCACTGAAGCTTTCTTT.

V usage is TRBV3-1 (or the pseudogene TRBV3-2) and J usage is TRBJ2-3, with 9 nucleotides matching TRBD2. Per the germline V gene, CDR1 is LGHDT and CDR2 is YNNKEL (reference sequence). The CDR3 sequence is 19 residues long. V was pared by 1 base and J by 6 bases, with 17 bases of the junction left unmatched. The CDR3 reads CASSQGPQAGGHPPDTQYF. The CDR3 nucleotides read TGTGCCAGCAGCCAAGGCCCTCAAGCGGGGGGTCATCCCCCTGATACGCAGTATTTT.